These T cell receptor beta chains were read from a single sample in a study of shared clonotypes between healthy human individuals. Libraries were prepared by immunoSEQ multiplex PCR; TCRdb keeps only in-frame clonotypes and omits some of them. Of some 2.3 million clones detected, 80% to 95% appear once; the ten largest clones hold roughly 0.36%. Sequenced sample: naive CD4+ T cells from PBMCs. These TCRs come from a man aged 18 to 30 in good health. Some clones in this sample may be carry-over from other donors' samples. Each CDR3 is given with its conserved first and last residue. The D gene is left open where the match is weak. Clone size is not always given. Where it is, it says once, few, many or a class for expanded clones.

size,J,V,D,DNA,CDR3
.,TRBJ2-1,TRBV7-9,.,TGTGCCAGCAGCCCCCTCAAAGGGGGTGGCTACAATGAGCAGTTCTTC,CASSPLKGGGYNEQFF
.,TRBJ1-2,TRBV7-9,.,TGTGCCAGCAGCCGTAGGACAGCCTATGGCTACACCTTC,CASSRRTAYGYTF
.,TRBJ2-7,TRBV29-1,TRBD1,TGCAGCGTCCGAGGGGGACAGGGGGCCTACGAGCAGTACTTC,CSVRGGQGAYEQYF
.,TRBJ2-1,TRBV5-1,.,TGCGCCAGCAGCTTGGCCGGCAGATATGAGCAGTTCTTC,CASSLAGRYEQFF
.,TRBJ1-2,TRBV28,.,TGTGCCAGCGGATCCCCCCCCACAGGGTATGGCTACACCTTC,CASGSPPTGYGYTF
.,TRBJ2-1,TRBV29-1,TRBD1,TGCAGCGCAGGGGGACCACTCTACAATGAGCAGTTCTTC,CSAGGPLYNEQFF
.,TRBJ2-6,TRBV28,.,TGTGCCAGCAGCGGAGGGTCTGGGGCCAACGTCCTGACTTTC,CASSGGSGANVLTF
once,TRBJ2-1,TRBV6-5,.,TGTGCCAGCAGTTATAGCGGTAGGACCTACAATGAGCAGTTCTTC,CASSYSGRTYNEQFF
.,TRBJ2-4,TRBV2,.,TGTGCCAGCAGCGGGGTAGCATCAGCCAAAAACATTCAGTACTTC,CASSGVASAKNIQYF
.,TRBJ2-7,TRBV14,TRBD2,TGTGCCAGCAGCAGATCAGGACTAGCGGGGTACGAGCAGTACTTC,CASSRSGLAGYEQYF
.,TRBJ2-3,TRBV6-5,.,TGTGCCAGCAGTACCCGGGACTTGGGCACAGATACGCAGTATTTT,CASSTRDLGTDTQYF
.,TRBJ1-2,TRBV2,.,TGTGCCAGCAGTGAAGCAGGCGTGGCATATGGCTACACCTTC,CASSEAGVAYGYTF
once,TRBJ1-2,TRBV6-5,.,TGTGCCAGCAGTTACTACTCCCGCGGAAACTATGGCTACACCTTC,CASSYYSRGNYGYTF
.,TRBJ2-7,TRBV5-5,.,TGTGCCAGCAGCTACCCAGGGATTGAGGAGCAGTACTTC,CASSYPGIEEQYF
.,TRBJ2-1,TRBV10-3,TRBD1,TGTGCCATCAGAGAGACAGGGGTATACAATGAGCAGTTCTTC,CAIRETGVYNEQFF
.,TRBJ1-3,TRBV6-4,.,TGTGCCAGCAGGCCAGGAGACTCTGGAAACACCATATATTTT,CASRPGDSGNTIYF
few,TRBJ1-2,TRBV28,.,TGTGCCAGCAGTTTCAGGGTTTATGGCTACACCTTC,CASSFRVYGYTF
.,TRBJ1-4,TRBV10-3,TRBD1,TGTGCCATCAGTGAGTCCAGGGGGGCTAATGAAAAACTGTTTTTT,CAISESRGANEKLFF
.,TRBJ1-5,TRBV7-9,.,TGTGCCAGCAGCTCTTCACGCTATCAGCCCCAGCATTTT,CASSSSRYQPQHF
.,TRBJ2-7,TRBV19,.,TGTGCCAGTAGTGTGACTAGGACCTACGAGCAGTACTTC,CASSVTRTYEQYF
.,TRBJ2-2,TRBV11-3,.,TGTGCCAGTGCCCGGGCCGGGGAGCTGTTTTTT,CASARAGELFF
.,TRBJ2-2,TRBV7-2,.,TGTGCCAGCAGCTGGGGAAGAGGTCCCGCGAACACCGGGGAGCTGTTTTTT,CASSWGRGPANTGELFF
.,TRBJ2-4,TRBV7-2,TRBD1,TGTGCCAGCAGCTTAGAGCCCGGGACAGGGGTTCTGAAGTACTTC,CASSLEPGTGVLKYF
.,TRBJ1-4,TRBV15,TRBD1,TGTGCCACCAGCGTCGACAGGGGGCGTAGTGAAAAACTGTTTTTT,CATSVDRGRSEKLFF
.,TRBJ2-7,TRBV27,TRBD1,TGTGCCAGCAGTTTCGCGCCCCGGACAGGGTTGCGGTACGAGCAGTACTTC,CASSFAPRTGLRYEQYF
.,TRBJ2-2,TRBV9,.,TGTGCCAGCAGCGCTAGGGGTACCGGGGAGCTGTTTTTT,CASSARGTGELFF
.,TRBJ1-1,TRBV5-1,.,TGCGCCAGCAGCATTGGGCGGCGCCTGGAAAACACTGAAGCTTTCTTT,CASSIGRRLENTEAFF
.,TRBJ2-7,TRBV4-2,.,TGTGCCAGCAGCCAAGGTCGGGCAGTCTACGAGCAGTACTTC,CASSQGRAVYEQYF
.,TRBJ1-5,TRBV5-6,.,TGTGCCAGCACTAGAGGACCGGGGGGCAATCAGCCCCAGCATTTT,CASTRGPGGNQPQHF
.,TRBJ2-7,TRBV7-3,.,TGTGCCAGCAGCGAGACAGCATCCTACGGCGAGCAGTACTTC,CASSETASYGEQYF
.,TRBJ1-1,TRBV6-5,.,TGTGCCAGCAGTTACTCATGGGGGGGGAACACTGAAGCTTTCTTT,CASSYSWGGNTEAFF
.,TRBJ1-5,TRBV7-3,.,TGTGCCAGCAGCTTAACGCCAGGGAAGCCCCAGCATTTT,CASSLTPGKPQHF
.,TRBJ2-1,TRBV11-3,TRBD1,TGTGCCAGCAGCTCAGGACAGGGTTCCTACAATGAGCAGTTCTTC,CASSSGQGSYNEQFF
few,TRBJ1-1,TRBV5-1,TRBD1,TGCGCCAGCAGCTGGGACAGGGTGAACACTGAAGCTTTCTTT,CASSWDRVNTEAFF
once,TRBJ2-1,TRBV15,TRBD2,TGTGCCACCAGCTCCCGCGGGAGTCTTTTTTACAATGAGCAGTTCTTC,CATSSRGSLFYNEQFF
.,TRBJ2-1,TRBV11-2,TRBD1,TGTGCCAGCAGCCCGGGACAGAGGCGGCTTACGTACAATGAGCAGTTCTTC,CASSPGQRRLTYNEQFF
.,TRBJ1-5,TRBV5-1,.,TGCGCCAGCAGCTTGGGTACCTCTGACACTAGCAATCAGCCCCAGCATTTT,CASSLGTSDTSNQPQHF
.,TRBJ2-5,TRBV5-1,.,TGCGCCAGCAGCATAACAGGGAGACTAGGGGAGACCCAGTACTTC,CASSITGRLGETQYF
.,TRBJ1-1,TRBV28,.,TGTGCCAGCAGTTTACAAGGGGCCCAAACTGAAGCTTTCTTT,CASSLQGAQTEAFF
.,TRBJ2-7,TRBV5-6,.,TGTGCCAGCAGCCGGGCATGGGGCGGTTACGAGCAGTACTTC,CASSRAWGGYEQYF
once,TRBJ2-2,TRBV5-1,TRBD1,TGCGCCAGCAGCCTCCTTGCTGGGACAGGGGACACCGGGGAGCTGTTTTTT,CASSLLAGTGDTGELFF